One TCR beta chain is described in this entry. TCRdb re-called the RT-PCR reads with MiXCR, one entry per CDR3 protein. In the table there are around 240,000 distinct CDR3 sequences, around 14% of which are singletons. This sample is part of a study of patients and donors after allogeneic stem cell transplantation. Sequencing was carried out using blood, either unsorted or a sorted T cell fraction (not recorded which). The TCR was taken from a human donor who was either an allogeneic HSCT recipient or a stem cell or donor lymphocyte infusion donor (not recorded which). It is not recorded whose cells these are; they may come from a transplant donor.

Here the CDR3 reads CASSPLTVPQIYRDEQYF. The CDR3 bases are TGTGCCAGCAGCCCCCTCACGGTCCCCCAGATATATCGGGACGAGCAGTACTTC. The rearrangement links TRBV4-2 to TRBJ2-7; D not resolved. Deletions cut 4 bases from V and 5 bases from J, with 27 bases between. The CDR3 consists of 18 residues. CDR1 LGHNA and CDR2 YNFKEQ come from the germline V gene.